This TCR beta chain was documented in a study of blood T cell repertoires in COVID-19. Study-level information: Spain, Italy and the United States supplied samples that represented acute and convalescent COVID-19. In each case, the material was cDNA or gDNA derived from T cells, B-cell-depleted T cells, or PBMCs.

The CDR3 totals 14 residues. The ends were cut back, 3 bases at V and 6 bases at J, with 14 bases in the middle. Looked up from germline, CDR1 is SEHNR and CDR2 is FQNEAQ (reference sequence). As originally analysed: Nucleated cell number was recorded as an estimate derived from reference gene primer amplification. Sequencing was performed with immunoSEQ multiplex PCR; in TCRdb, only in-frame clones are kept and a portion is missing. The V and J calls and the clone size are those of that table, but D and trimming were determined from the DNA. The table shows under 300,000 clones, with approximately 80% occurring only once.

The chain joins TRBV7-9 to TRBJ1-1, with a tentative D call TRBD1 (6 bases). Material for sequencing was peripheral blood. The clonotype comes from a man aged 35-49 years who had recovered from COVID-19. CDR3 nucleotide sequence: TGTGCCAGCAGCTTCACAACAGGGCACTCTGAAGCTTTCTTT. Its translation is CASSFTTGHSEAFF.